The present T cell receptor beta chain was sequenced within a study of human T cells and chemical hapten exposure. Study-level background: Patch tests delivered 0.01% DPC to the upper back and were evaluated at 6 days.

This clonotype has at least ten counts. Time point in this sample: patch test 1, 2 weeks after DPC sensitization. Treatment: therapeutic diphenylcyclopropenone sensitization with weekly scalp DPC. Patch tests were applied only after blood draws. One entry per CDR3 protein results from TCRdb running MiXCR on the RACE reads. This table has around 300,000 distinct CDR3 sequences, 5.5% to 8% appearing once. Germline V gene lookup returns CDR1 SGHAT and CDR2 FQDESV (reference sequence). This CDR3 is built from 16 residues. V lost 0 bases and J 6 bases, leaving 18 bases between the germline ends. J is TRBJ2-7 and V is TRBV11-1; D perhaps matches TRBD1 (5 bases). The sequencing used whole blood, collected in connection with sensitization to the hapten diphenylcyclopropenone (DPC). The sequence derives from a young woman with alopecia areata. Some clones in this sample may be carry-over from other donors' samples. The CDR3 nucleotides are TGTGCCAGCAGCTTAGCGCCGGCCAGGGCAGGAGCCGAGCAGTACTTC. This gives the protein CASSLAPARAGAEQYF.